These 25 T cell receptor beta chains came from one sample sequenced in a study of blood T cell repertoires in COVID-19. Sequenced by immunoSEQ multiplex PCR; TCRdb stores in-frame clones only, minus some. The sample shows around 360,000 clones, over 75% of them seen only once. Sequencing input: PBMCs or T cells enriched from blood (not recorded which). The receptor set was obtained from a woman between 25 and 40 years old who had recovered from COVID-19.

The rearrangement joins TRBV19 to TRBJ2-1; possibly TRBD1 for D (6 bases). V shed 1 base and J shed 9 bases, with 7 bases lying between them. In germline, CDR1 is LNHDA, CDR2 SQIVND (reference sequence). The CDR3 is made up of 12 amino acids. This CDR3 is CASSIGGPEQFF. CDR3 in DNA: TGTGCCAGTAGTATAGGGGGGCCTGAGCAGTTCTTC.

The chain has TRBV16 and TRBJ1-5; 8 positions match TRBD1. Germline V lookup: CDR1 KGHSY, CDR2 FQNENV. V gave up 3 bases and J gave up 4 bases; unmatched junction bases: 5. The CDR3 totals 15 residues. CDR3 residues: CASSHAGDRNQPQHF. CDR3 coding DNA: TGTGCCAGCAGCCACGCCGGGGACAGGAATCAGCCCCAGCATTTT.

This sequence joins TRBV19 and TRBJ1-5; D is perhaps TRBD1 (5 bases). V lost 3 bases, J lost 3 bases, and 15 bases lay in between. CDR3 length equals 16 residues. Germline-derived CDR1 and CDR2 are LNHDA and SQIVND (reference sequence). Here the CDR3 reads CASSILGQVSNQPQHF. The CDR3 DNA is TGTGCCAGTAGTATTCTTGGACAAGTCTCCAATCAGCCCCAGCATTTT.

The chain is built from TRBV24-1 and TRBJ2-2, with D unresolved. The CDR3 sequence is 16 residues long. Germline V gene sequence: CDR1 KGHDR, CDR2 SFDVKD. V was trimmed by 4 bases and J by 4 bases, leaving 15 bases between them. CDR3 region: CATSDVASVGTGELFF. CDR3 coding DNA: TGTGCCACCAGTGACGTAGCCTCCGTAGGCACCGGGGAGCTGTTTTTT.

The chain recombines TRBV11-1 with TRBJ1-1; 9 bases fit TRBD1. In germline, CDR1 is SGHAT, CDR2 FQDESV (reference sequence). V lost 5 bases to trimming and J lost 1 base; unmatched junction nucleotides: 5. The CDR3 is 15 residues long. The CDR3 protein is CASSPEGQGNTEAFF. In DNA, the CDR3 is TGTGCCAGCAGCCCGGAGGGACAGGGGAACACTGAAGCTTTCTTT.

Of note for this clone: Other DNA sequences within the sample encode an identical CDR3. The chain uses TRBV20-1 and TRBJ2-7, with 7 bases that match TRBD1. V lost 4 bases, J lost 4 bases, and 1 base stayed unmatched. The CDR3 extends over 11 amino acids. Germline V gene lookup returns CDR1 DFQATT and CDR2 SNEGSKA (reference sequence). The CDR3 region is CSATRGYEQYF. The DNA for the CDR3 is TGCAGTGCTACCAGGGGGTACGAGCAGTACTTC.

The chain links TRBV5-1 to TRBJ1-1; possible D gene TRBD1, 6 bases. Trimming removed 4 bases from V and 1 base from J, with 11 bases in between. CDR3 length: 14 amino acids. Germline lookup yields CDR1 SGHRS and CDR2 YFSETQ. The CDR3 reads CASSETGSNTEAFF. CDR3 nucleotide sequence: TGCGCCAGCAGCGAAACAGGGTCGAACACTGAAGCTTTCTTT.

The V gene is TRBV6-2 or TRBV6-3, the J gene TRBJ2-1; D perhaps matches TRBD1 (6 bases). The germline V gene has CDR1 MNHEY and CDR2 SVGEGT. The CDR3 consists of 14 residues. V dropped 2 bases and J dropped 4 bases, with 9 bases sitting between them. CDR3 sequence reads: CASSYSQGYNEQFF. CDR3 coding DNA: TGTGCCAGCAGTTACAGCCAGGGGTACAATGAGCAGTTCTTC.

The CDR3 bases are TGTGCCAGCAGCAAATCAGGGGTGGGCAGCAATCAGCCCCAGCATTTT. Translated, it gives CASSKSGVGSNQPQHF. This chain connects TRBV21-1 to TRBJ1-5; the D call in the table, TRBD1, was not verified against the DNA. TRBV21-1 is described as a pseudogene. This CDR3 contains 16 residues.

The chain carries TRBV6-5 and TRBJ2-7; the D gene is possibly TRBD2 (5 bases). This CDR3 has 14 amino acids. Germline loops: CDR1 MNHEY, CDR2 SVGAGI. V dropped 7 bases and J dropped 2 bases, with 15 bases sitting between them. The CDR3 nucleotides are TGTGCCAGCAAGAGGACTGAGGGAACCTACGAGCAGTACTTC. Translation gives CASKRTEGTYEQYF.

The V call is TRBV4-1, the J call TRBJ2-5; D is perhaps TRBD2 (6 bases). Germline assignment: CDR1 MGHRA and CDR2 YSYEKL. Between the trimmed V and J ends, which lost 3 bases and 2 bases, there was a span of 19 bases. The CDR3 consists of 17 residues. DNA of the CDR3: TGCGCCAGCAGCCAGGGACTTTTTGGGGCCCTGCAAGAGACCCAGTACTTC. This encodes CASSQGLFGALQETQYF.

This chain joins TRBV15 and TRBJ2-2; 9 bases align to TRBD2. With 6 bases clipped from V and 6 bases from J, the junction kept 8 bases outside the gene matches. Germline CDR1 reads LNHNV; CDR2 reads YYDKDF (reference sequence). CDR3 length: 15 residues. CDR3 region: CATSPWREGPGELFF. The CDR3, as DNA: TGTGCCACCAGTCCTTGGCGGGAGGGACCCGGGGAGCTGTTTTTT.

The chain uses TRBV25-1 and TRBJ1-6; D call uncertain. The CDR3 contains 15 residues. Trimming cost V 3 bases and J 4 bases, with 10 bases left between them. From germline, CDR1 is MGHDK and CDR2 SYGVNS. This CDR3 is CASSESRSYNSPLHF. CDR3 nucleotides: TGTGCCAGCAGTGAGAGCAGGTCATATAATTCACCCCTCCACTTT.

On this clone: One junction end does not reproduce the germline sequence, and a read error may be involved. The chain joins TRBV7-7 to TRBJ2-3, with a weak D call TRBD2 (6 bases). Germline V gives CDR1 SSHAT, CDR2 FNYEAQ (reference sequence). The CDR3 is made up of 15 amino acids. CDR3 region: CASSLGTPSTDTQYF. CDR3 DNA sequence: TGTGCTAGCAGCTTGGGGACTCCCAGCACAGATACGCAGTATTTT.

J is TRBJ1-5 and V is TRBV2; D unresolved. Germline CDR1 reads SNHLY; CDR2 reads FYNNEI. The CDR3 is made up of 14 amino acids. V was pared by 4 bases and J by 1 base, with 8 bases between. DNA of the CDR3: TGTGCCAGCAGTGGTCAGATAAGCAATCAGCCCCAGCATTTT. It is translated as CASSGQISNQPQHF.

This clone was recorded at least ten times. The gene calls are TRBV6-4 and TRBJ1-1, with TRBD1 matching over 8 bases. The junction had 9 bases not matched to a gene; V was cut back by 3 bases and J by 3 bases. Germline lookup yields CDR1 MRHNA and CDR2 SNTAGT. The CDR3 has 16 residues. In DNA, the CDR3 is TGTGCCAGCAGTGAGGACGCAGGGGGCAGGGACACTGAAGCTTTCTTT. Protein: CASSEDAGGRDTEAFF.

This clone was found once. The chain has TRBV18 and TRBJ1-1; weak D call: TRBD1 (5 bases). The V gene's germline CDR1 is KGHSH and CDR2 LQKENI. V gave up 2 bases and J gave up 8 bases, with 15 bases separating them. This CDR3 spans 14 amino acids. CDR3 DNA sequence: TGTGCCAGCTCACCAAGGGCAGGGCTATCAGAAGCTTTCTTT. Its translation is CASSPRAGLSEAFF.

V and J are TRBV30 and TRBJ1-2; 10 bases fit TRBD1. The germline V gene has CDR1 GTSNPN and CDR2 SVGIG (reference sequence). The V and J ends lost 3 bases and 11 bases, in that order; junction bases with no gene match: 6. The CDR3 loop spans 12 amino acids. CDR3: CAWSSTGQGYTF. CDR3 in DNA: TGTGCCTGGAGCTCCACGGGACAGGGGTACACCTTC.

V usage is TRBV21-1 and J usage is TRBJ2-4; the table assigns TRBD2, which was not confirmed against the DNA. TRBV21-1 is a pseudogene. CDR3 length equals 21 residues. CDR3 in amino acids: CASSPLDKGLAAMRGKNIQYF. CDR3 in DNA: TGTGCCAGCAGCCCGCTCGACAAGGGACTAGCGGCAATGAGGGGCAAAAACATTCAGTACTTC.

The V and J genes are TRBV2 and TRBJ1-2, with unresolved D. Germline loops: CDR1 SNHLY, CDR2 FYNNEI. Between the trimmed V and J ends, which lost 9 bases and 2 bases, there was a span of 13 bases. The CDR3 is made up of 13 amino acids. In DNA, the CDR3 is TGTGCCAGTAAGGAGGAGGCGAACTATGGCTACACCTTC. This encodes CASKEEANYGYTF. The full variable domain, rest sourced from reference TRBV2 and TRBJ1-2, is EPEVTQTPSHQVTQMGQEVILRCVPISNHLYFYWYRQILGQKVEFLVSFYNNEISEKSEIFDDQFSVERPDGSNFTLKIRSTKLEDSAMYFCASKEEANYGYTFGSGTRLTVV.

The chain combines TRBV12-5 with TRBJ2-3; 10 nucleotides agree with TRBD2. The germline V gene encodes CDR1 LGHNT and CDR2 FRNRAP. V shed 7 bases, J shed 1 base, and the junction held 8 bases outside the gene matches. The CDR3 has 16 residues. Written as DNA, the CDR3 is TGTGCTAGTGCCTCCCCTAGCGGGAGCCGCACAGATACGCAGTATTTT. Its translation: CASASPSGSRTDTQYF.

CDR3 protein: CASSRRDSRNEQYF. The CDR3 DNA reads as TGTGCCAGTAGCCGACGGGACAGCAGGAACGAGCAGTACTTC. This chain connects TRBV19 to TRBJ2-7, with 7 nucleotides matching TRBD1. V dropped 6 bases and J dropped 5; count of bases not matched to a gene: 10. CDR3 length: 14 amino acids. CDR1 is LNHDA, CDR2 SQIVND, per germline (reference sequence).

CDR3 protein: CSVETPRANYGYTF. The CDR3 coding sequence is TGCAGCGTTGAAACCCCGCGTGCTAACTATGGCTACACCTTC. This rearrangement joins TRBV29-1 to TRBJ1-2; D is undetermined. Trimming cost V 2 bases and J 0 bases, with 10 bases left between them. The CDR3 consists of 14 residues. CDR1 is SQVTM and CDR2 is ANQGSEA in the germline V gene.

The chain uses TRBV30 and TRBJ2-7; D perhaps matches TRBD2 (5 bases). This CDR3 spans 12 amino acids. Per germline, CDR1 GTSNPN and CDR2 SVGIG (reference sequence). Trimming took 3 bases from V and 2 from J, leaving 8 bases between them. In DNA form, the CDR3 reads TGTGCCTGGAGGGACTCGACCTACGAGCAGTACTTC. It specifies CAWRDSTYEQYF.

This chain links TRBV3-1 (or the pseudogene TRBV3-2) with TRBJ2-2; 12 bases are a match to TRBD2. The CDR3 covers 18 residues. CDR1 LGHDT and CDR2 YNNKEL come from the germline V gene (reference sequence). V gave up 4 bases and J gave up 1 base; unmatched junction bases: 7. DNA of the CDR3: TGTGCCAGCAGCCCATTGACTAGCGGGAGAAGGAACACCGGGGAGCTGTTTTTT. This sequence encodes CASSPLTSGRRNTGELFF.